These T cell receptor beta chains were read from a single sample in a study of cytomegalovirus exposure and HLA in healthy donors. Some clones are missing from TCRdb's copy, which holds only in-frame ones; the method was immunoSEQ multiplex PCR. Of some 190,000 clones listed, around 83% are singletons. Sequenced material: PBMCs. The source is a man aged 35-49 years in good health and CMV-seropositive. Both conserved end residues are part of each CDR3. A D gene is named only where the DNA matches it firmly. Part of the rows lack a size; the others show once, few, many or a class for expanded clones.

clone size: NA
D gene: TRBD1
J gene: TRBJ2-6
V gene: TRBV5-1
CDR3 DNA: TGCGCCAGCAGCTCGACAGGGGGCTCTGGGGCCAACGTCCTGACTTTC
CDR3 protein: CASSSTGGSGANVLTF

clone size: NA
D gene: NA
J gene: TRBJ1-2
V gene: TRBV10-3
CDR3 DNA: TGTGCCATCAGTGTCGGGCAGGGCGTTTATGGCTACACCTTC
CDR3 protein: CAISVGQGVYGYTF

clone size: NA
D gene: TRBD1
J gene: TRBJ1-2
V gene: TRBV18
CDR3 DNA: TGTGCCAGCTCACCGGGACAGGGTGTCTATGGCTACACCTTC
CDR3 protein: CASSPGQGVYGYTF

clone size: once
D gene: NA
J gene: TRBJ1-4
V gene: TRBV19
CDR3 DNA: TGTGCCAGTAGTGCGTCAGGAACAACTAATGAAAAACTGTTTTTT
CDR3 protein: CASSASGTTNEKLFF

clone size: NA
D gene: NA
J gene: TRBJ2-1
V gene: TRBV2
CDR3 DNA: TGTGCCAGCAGTGGGGGAGCGGGCATCGCTTACAATGAGCAGTTCTTC
CDR3 protein: CASSGGAGIAYNEQFF

clone size: NA
D gene: NA
J gene: TRBJ2-7
V gene: TRBV11-1
CDR3 DNA: TGTGCCAGCAGCTTCGGAGAGACGAATATGGAGCAGTACTTC
CDR3 protein: CASSFGETNMEQYF

clone size: NA
D gene: NA
J gene: TRBJ1-1
V gene: TRBV6-5
CDR3 DNA: TGTGCCAGCAGTTACGGCAGGGGAGACACTGAAGCTTTCTTT
CDR3 protein: CASSYGRGDTEAFF

clone size: NA
D gene: NA
J gene: TRBJ2-7
V gene: TRBV27
CDR3 DNA: TGTGCCAGCAGTTTATCCCCAGGCCAGCGGGCATCTCCCGAGCAGTACTTC
CDR3 protein: CASSLSPGQRASPEQYF

clone size: NA
D gene: NA
J gene: TRBJ1-3
V gene: TRBV7-3
CDR3 DNA: TGTGCCAGCAGCTTACGAGGGACTGGAAACACCATATATTTT
CDR3 protein: CASSLRGTGNTIYF

clone size: NA
D gene: TRBD2
J gene: TRBJ2-5
V gene: TRBV6-1
CDR3 DNA: TGTGCCAGCAGACTAGCGGGAGAAGAGACCCAGTACTTC
CDR3 protein: CASRLAGEETQYF

clone size: NA
D gene: NA
J gene: TRBJ1-3
V gene: TRBV30
CDR3 DNA: TGTGCCTGGAGTGATGGACAGTTATCTGGAAACACCATATATTTT
CDR3 protein: CAWSDGQLSGNTIYF

clone size: NA
D gene: TRBD2
J gene: TRBJ2-1
V gene: TRBV7-2
CDR3 DNA: TGTGCCAGCAGCCCCCAGCGGGAGTGTCAGTTCTTC
CDR3 protein: CASSPQRECQFF

clone size: NA
D gene: NA
J gene: TRBJ1-1
V gene: TRBV5-1
CDR3 DNA: TGCGCCAGCAGCTTCGGTGGGGCTGGAGACACTGAAGCTTTCTTT
CDR3 protein: CASSFGGAGDTEAFF

clone size: once
D gene: NA
J gene: TRBJ2-1
V gene: TRBV7-6
CDR3 DNA: TGTGCCAGCAGTCTCAACCGGGACGCGGGAAATGAGCAGTTCTTC
CDR3 protein: CASSLNRDAGNEQFF

clone size: NA
D gene: NA
J gene: TRBJ1-2
V gene: TRBV4-2
CDR3 DNA: TGTGCCAGCAGCCAAGAAGGAACAGGCGGTAACTATGGCTACACCTTC
CDR3 protein: CASSQEGTGGNYGYTF

clone size: NA
D gene: TRBD2
J gene: TRBJ2-3
V gene: TRBV11-2
CDR3 DNA: TGTGCCAGCAGCTTAGAGGGCGGGAGGTCCACAGATACGCAGTATTTT
CDR3 protein: CASSLEGGRSTDTQYF

clone size: NA
D gene: NA
J gene: TRBJ2-7
V gene: TRBV7-9
CDR3 DNA: TGTGCCAGCAGCTTAGTATCCAGGGGATACTACGAGCAGTACTTC
CDR3 protein: CASSLVSRGYYEQYF

clone size: NA
D gene: NA
J gene: TRBJ2-4
V gene: TRBV12-5
CDR3 DNA: TGTGCTAGTGCCGAAGGAGGGGGCGACGACTTTATAGCCAAAAACATTCAGTACTTC
CDR3 protein: CASAEGGGDDFIAKNIQYF

clone size: NA
D gene: NA
J gene: TRBJ1-1
V gene: TRBV5-1
CDR3 DNA: TGCGCCAGCAGCTTGGCGGGGAGGGGCAACACTGAAGCTTTCTTT
CDR3 protein: CASSLAGRGNTEAFF

clone size: NA
D gene: NA
J gene: TRBJ2-6
V gene: TRBV29-1
CDR3 DNA: TGCAGCGTTGAACTGCAGGGGTTTACCGGGGCCAACGTCCTGACTTTC
CDR3 protein: CSVELQGFTGANVLTF

clone size: NA
D gene: TRBD2
J gene: TRBJ2-1
V gene: TRBV18
CDR3 DNA: TGTGCCAGCTCACCAGCCCTAGCGGGAGGGGTCAATGAGCAGTTCTTC
CDR3 protein: CASSPALAGGVNEQFF

clone size: NA
D gene: NA
J gene: TRBJ1-1
V gene: TRBV9
CDR3 DNA: TGTGCCAGCAGCTCCCAGCGGAACACTGAAGCTTTCTTT
CDR3 protein: CASSSQRNTEAFF

clone size: NA
D gene: NA
J gene: TRBJ2-7
V gene: TRBV4-2
CDR3 DNA: TGTGCCAGCAGCCAAGAGACTCCTAGGGAGCAGTACTTC
CDR3 protein: CASSQETPREQYF

clone size: NA
D gene: NA
J gene: TRBJ2-5
V gene: TRBV6-6
CDR3 DNA: TGTGCCAGCAGTTGGGTTGCGGTCCAAGAGACCCAGTACTTC
CDR3 protein: CASSWVAVQETQYF

clone size: NA
D gene: NA
J gene: TRBJ1-2
V gene: TRBV4-2
CDR3 DNA: TGTGCCAGCAGCCAAGATCCCGGACAGATTACTAACTATGGCTACACCTTC
CDR3 protein: CASSQDPGQITNYGYTF

clone size: NA
D gene: NA
J gene: TRBJ2-7
V gene: TRBV27
CDR3 DNA: TGTGCCAGCCAGGGATCCTACGAGCAGTACTTC
CDR3 protein: CASQGSYEQYF

clone size: NA
D gene: NA
J gene: TRBJ2-5
V gene: TRBV6-4
CDR3 DNA: TGTGCCAGCAGTGAAGGGGGAGGGAGAGAGACCCAGTACTTC
CDR3 protein: CASSEGGGRETQYF

clone size: NA
D gene: TRBD1
J gene: TRBJ1-3
V gene: TRBV4-1
CDR3 DNA: TGCGCCAGCAGCCAGGGATCCGGGACAGGGAGAAACACCATATATTTT
CDR3 protein: CASSQGSGTGRNTIYF

clone size: NA
D gene: NA
J gene: TRBJ2-7
V gene: TRBV6-5
CDR3 DNA: TGTGCCAGCAGTTACTCGGCTGGGGCTAGCGCCTACGAGCAGTACTTC
CDR3 protein: CASSYSAGASAYEQYF

clone size: once
D gene: NA
J gene: TRBJ2-7
V gene: TRBV7-3
CDR3 DNA: TGTGCCAGCAGCTTATCTGCTAGCGCCCACTACGAGCAGTACTTC
CDR3 protein: CASSLSASAHYEQYF

clone size: NA
D gene: NA
J gene: TRBJ1-1
V gene: TRBV18
CDR3 DNA: TGTGCCAGCTCACCACCCTCCTCGGTTAACACTGAAGCTTTCTTT
CDR3 protein: CASSPPSSVNTEAFF

clone size: NA
D gene: NA
J gene: TRBJ1-2
V gene: TRBV30
CDR3 DNA: TGTGCCTGGAGTCGACAGACCACATTAGGGCTATATGGCTACACCTTC
CDR3 protein: CAWSRQTTLGLYGYTF

clone size: NA
D gene: NA
J gene: TRBJ2-1
V gene: TRBV6-5
CDR3 DNA: TGTGCCAGCAGTCGACTTAGCGTCCATGAGCAGTTCTTC
CDR3 protein: CASSRLSVHEQFF

clone size: NA
D gene: TRBD2
J gene: TRBJ2-3
V gene: TRBV6-4
CDR3 DNA: TGTGCCAGCAGTCCCTCCCTAGCGGGAGGACCAGATACGCAGTATTTT
CDR3 protein: CASSPSLAGGPDTQYF

clone size: few
D gene: TRBD2
J gene: TRBJ2-7
V gene: TRBV9
CDR3 DNA: TGTGCCAGCAGCATAGCGGGAGGGGATCCCGAGCAGTACTTC
CDR3 protein: CASSIAGGDPEQYF

clone size: NA
D gene: NA
J gene: TRBJ2-5
V gene: TRBV15
CDR3 DNA: TGTGCCACCAGCAGAGGCGGTTTGGAGACCCAGTACTTC
CDR3 protein: CATSRGGLETQYF

clone size: NA
D gene: NA
J gene: TRBJ1-1
V gene: TRBV19
CDR3 DNA: TGTGCCAGTAGTCCAGGACAGCTCGGGGACACTGAAGCTTTCTTT
CDR3 protein: CASSPGQLGDTEAFF

clone size: once
D gene: NA
J gene: TRBJ2-5
V gene: TRBV5-4
CDR3 DNA: TGTGCCAGCAGCTTGGGTCGGGTGGAAGCGGAGACCCAGTACTTC
CDR3 protein: CASSLGRVEAETQYF

clone size: NA
D gene: TRBD1
J gene: TRBJ1-1
V gene: TRBV6-1
CDR3 DNA: TGTGCCAGCAGTGAACGGGGGACAGGGAACACTGAAGCTTTCTTT
CDR3 protein: CASSERGTGNTEAFF

clone size: few
D gene: NA
J gene: TRBJ2-2
V gene: TRBV18
CDR3 DNA: TGTGCCAGCTCACTTCGAGGTACGGGAGACAGCGGGGAGCTGTTTTTT
CDR3 protein: CASSLRGTGDSGELFF

clone size: NA
D gene: TRBD2
J gene: TRBJ2-5
V gene: TRBV18
CDR3 DNA: TGTGCCAGCTCACCACTAGCGGGAGGCCAAGAGACCCAGTACTTC
CDR3 protein: CASSPLAGGQETQYF

clone size: NA
D gene: TRBD2
J gene: TRBJ2-1
V gene: TRBV7-9
CDR3 DNA: TGTGCCAGCAGCTTAACGGGAGGGCCGGGGAATGAGCAGTTCTTC
CDR3 protein: CASSLTGGPGNEQFF

clone size: NA
D gene: TRBD2
J gene: TRBJ2-3
V gene: TRBV5-1
CDR3 DNA: TGCGCCAGCAGCATCGGGACTAGCGGGCCCCCTAGCACAGATACGCAGTATTTT
CDR3 protein: CASSIGTSGPPSTDTQYF

clone size: NA
D gene: NA
J gene: TRBJ1-2
V gene: TRBV19
CDR3 DNA: TGTGCCAGTAGCTCCCAGGGGCCTAACTATGGCTACACCTTC
CDR3 protein: CASSSQGPNYGYTF

clone size: NA
D gene: NA
J gene: TRBJ2-5
V gene: TRBV29-1
CDR3 DNA: TGCAGCGTCTCAGCGGACCAGGAGACCCAGTACTTC
CDR3 protein: CSVSADQETQYF

clone size: NA
D gene: NA
J gene: TRBJ2-5
V gene: TRBV5-1
CDR3 DNA: TGCGCCAGCAGCTTGGGGGCTCCCCGGGCCGGCGGGGAGACCCAGTACTTC
CDR3 protein: CASSLGAPRAGGETQYF

clone size: NA
D gene: TRBD1
J gene: TRBJ1-3
V gene: TRBV5-1
CDR3 DNA: TGCGCCAGCAGCGATGGACAGGGCGCCATATATTTT
CDR3 protein: CASSDGQGAIYF

clone size: NA
D gene: NA
J gene: TRBJ2-3
V gene: TRBV9
CDR3 DNA: TGTGCCAGCAGCCCCCCGCATAGCGGTACTAGCACAGATACGCAGTATTTT
CDR3 protein: CASSPPHSGTSTDTQYF

clone size: once
D gene: TRBD2
J gene: TRBJ2-5
V gene: TRBV28
CDR3 DNA: TGTGCCAGCAGTACAACCGGTGTAGCGGGAAGCAGAGAGACCCAGTACTTC
CDR3 protein: CASSTTGVAGSRETQYF

clone size: NA
D gene: NA
J gene: TRBJ2-1
V gene: TRBV5-1
CDR3 DNA: TGCGCCAGCAGCACTACAGGGTCCTACAATGAGCAGTTCTTC
CDR3 protein: CASSTTGSYNEQFF

clone size: NA
D gene: NA
J gene: TRBJ2-1
V gene: TRBV15
CDR3 DNA: TGTGCCACCAGCATCAGACTAGGAGTTTGGAATGAGCAGTTCTTC
CDR3 protein: CATSIRLGVWNEQFF

clone size: NA
D gene: NA
J gene: TRBJ2-5
V gene: TRBV7-7
CDR3 DNA: TGTGCTAGCAGCTTAGGCAGGGGGGCGGCCATCGGACAAGAGACCCAGTACTTC
CDR3 protein: CASSLGRGAAIGQETQYF

clone size: NA
D gene: NA
J gene: TRBJ1-5
V gene: TRBV7-2
CDR3 DNA: TGTGCCAGCAGCCCAGATCGGGGTCAGCCCCAGCATTTT
CDR3 protein: CASSPDRGQPQHF

clone size: NA
D gene: NA
J gene: TRBJ2-7
V gene: TRBV5-1
CDR3 DNA: TGCGCCAGCAGCTTTTTGACAGAAGGACCCTACGAGCAGTACTTC
CDR3 protein: CASSFLTEGPYEQYF

clone size: NA
D gene: NA
J gene: TRBJ1-5
V gene: TRBV18
CDR3 DNA: TGTGCCAGCTCAGAGGGTAGCAATCAGCCCCAGCATTTT
CDR3 protein: CASSEGSNQPQHF

clone size: NA
D gene: TRBD1
J gene: TRBJ1-1
V gene: TRBV5-1
CDR3 DNA: TGCGCCAGCAGCAGGAAGGACAGGGGGACTGAAGCTTTCTTT
CDR3 protein: CASSRKDRGTEAFF